Below, one T cell receptor (beta chain) is given with its context. What it binds is not known. It was with 60 Vbeta and 13 Jbeta primers that the PCR ran. Clones were read by immunoSEQ multiplex PCR, and TCRdb kept only the in-frame ones, dropping some. Here the sample spans 150,000 to 200,000 clones, almost 80% being singletons. This sample was included in a study of cytomegalovirus exposure and HLA in healthy donors. The wider study: Drawn from HLA-typed donors, tens of millions of unique TCRs were held in an early data release.

CDR1 SGHNT and CDR2 YYREEE come from the germline V gene (reference sequence). V lost 0 bases and J 2 bases, leaving 5 bases between the germline ends. CDR3 length: 13 amino acids. Study-level results: The dataset shows that most TCR sequences were rare, while some public TCRs occurred in many donors. A later analysis revealed that TCR association rates differed between HLA loci, peaking at DRB1 and bottoming out at HLA-C.

The sample comprised PBMCs. The sequence was obtained from a male donor in good health and CMV-seronegative. The V gene is TRBV5-4, the J gene TRBJ2-5; D ambiguous. The CDR3 DNA reads as TGTGCCAGCAGCTTGGCCCAGCAAGAGACCCAGTACTTC. Its translation: CASSLAQQETQYF. Together with reference TRBV5-4 and TRBJ2-5, the CDR3 gives the full variable domain: ETGVTQSPTHLIKTRGQQVTLRCSSQSGHNTVSWYQQALGQGPQFIFQYYREEENGRGNFPPRFSGLQFPNYSSELNVNALELDDSALYLCASSLAQQETQYFGPGTRLLVL.